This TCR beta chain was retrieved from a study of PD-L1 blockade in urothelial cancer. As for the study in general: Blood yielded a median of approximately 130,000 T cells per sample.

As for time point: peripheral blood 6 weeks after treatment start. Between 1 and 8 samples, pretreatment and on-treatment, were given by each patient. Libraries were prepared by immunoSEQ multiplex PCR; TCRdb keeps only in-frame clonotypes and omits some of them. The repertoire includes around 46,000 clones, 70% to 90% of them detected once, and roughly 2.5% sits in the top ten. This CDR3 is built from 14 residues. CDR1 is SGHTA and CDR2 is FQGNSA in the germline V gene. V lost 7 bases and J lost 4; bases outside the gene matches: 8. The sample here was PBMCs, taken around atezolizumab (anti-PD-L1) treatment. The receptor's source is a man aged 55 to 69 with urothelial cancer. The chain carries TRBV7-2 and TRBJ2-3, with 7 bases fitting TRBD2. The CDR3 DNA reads TGTGCCAGCACCATGGGGGGGAGCGCAGATACGCAGTATTTT. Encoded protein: CASTMGGSADTQYF.